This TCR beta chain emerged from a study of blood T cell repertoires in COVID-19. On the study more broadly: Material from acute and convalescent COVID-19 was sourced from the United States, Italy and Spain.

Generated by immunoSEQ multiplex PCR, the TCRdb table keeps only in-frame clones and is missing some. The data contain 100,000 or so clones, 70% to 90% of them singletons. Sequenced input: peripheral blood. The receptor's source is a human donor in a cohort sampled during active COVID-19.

The CDR3 region is CSASPGPLSGTQYF. The CDR3 DNA follows: TGCAGTGCTAGTCCAGGGCCCCTCAGTGGGACCCAGTACTTC. The genes are TRBV20-1 and TRBJ2-5; the D gene is possibly TRBD1 (5 bases). The germline gives CDR1 DFQATT, CDR2 SNEGSKA (reference sequence). CDR3 length equals 14 residues. Trimming left V 3 bases short and J 7 bases short, with 18 bases between.